This TCR beta chain was documented in a study of cytomegalovirus exposure and HLA in healthy donors. Study at large: There were several hundred genotyped donors. Of these, roughly 80% fell in the genetic ancestry cluster associated with self-reported Caucasian donors. Findings of the study overall: What was likely a sequencing artifact was a cluster of highly shared sequence variants. Earlier findings revealed that most TCR beta V segments proved productive either about 87% or about 30% of the time.

60 Vbeta and 13 Jbeta primers were used in PCR. Assay used: immunoSEQ multiplex PCR; TCRdb lists only in-frame clones, some missing. The profile shows around 130,000 clones, roughly 82% of them singletons. About this clone: Its specificity is not known.

The CDR3 is 15 residues long. Germline V gene sequence: CDR1 MGHDK, CDR2 SYGVNS. Trimming shortened V by 6 bases and J by 2 bases, and 17 bases separated the two germline ends. The V gene is TRBV25-1, the J gene TRBJ2-7; the D gene is possibly TRBD1 (5 bases). Sequencing was carried out using PBMCs. This clonotype was sampled from a boy younger than 18 in good health and CMV-seronegative. In DNA form, the CDR3 reads TGTGCCAGCAGCGATCAGCTGACAGTGACCTACGAGCAGTACTTC. Protein: CASSDQLTVTYEQYF.